This T cell receptor beta chain was recovered during a study of cytomegalovirus exposure and HLA in healthy donors. The germline gives CDR1 SEHNR, CDR2 FQNEAQ (reference sequence). Trimming removed 2 bases from V and 0 bases from J, with 2 bases in between. This CDR3 spans 12 amino acids. PCR employed 60 Vbeta and 13 Jbeta primers. The method was immunoSEQ multiplex PCR; TCRdb's version includes in-frame clones alone and lacks a portion of them. The repertoire holds about 150,000 clones, with about 76% as singletons. This clone has a single count. Antigen specificity is unknown. Overall study results and limits: A later analysis linked a missense DCLRE1C variant to TCR beta V- and J-gene trimming. Clonal expansion, a later analysis showed, was greater in HLA-associated TCR beta chains than in equally common others. Reported performance of the classifier showed diagnosis of cytomegalovirus status with high specificity and sensitivity. Over 150 TCR beta chains were listed as cytomegalovirus-associated.

The rearrangement links TRBV7-9 to TRBJ2-7; D is undetermined. The sample was PBMCs. The receptor was derived from a human donor in good health. CDR3 protein: CASSLYSYEQYF. As DNA, the CDR3 is TGTGCCAGCAGCTTATACTCCTACGAGCAGTACTTC.